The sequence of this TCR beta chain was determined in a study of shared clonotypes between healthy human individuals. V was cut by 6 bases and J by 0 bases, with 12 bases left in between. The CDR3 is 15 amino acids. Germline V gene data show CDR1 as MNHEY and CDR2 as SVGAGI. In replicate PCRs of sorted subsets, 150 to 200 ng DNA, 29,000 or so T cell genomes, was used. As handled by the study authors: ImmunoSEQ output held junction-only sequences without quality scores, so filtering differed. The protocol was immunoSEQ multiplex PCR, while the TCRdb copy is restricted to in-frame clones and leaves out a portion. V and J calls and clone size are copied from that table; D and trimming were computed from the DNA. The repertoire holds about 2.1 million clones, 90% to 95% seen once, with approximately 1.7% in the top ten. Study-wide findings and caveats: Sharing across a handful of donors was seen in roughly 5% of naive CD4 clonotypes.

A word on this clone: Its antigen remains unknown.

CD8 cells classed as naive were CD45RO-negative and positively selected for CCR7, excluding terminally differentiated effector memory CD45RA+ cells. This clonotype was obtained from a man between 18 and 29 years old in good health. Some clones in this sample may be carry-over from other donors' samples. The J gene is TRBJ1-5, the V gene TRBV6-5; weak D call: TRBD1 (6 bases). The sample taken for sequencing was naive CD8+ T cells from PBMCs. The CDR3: CASRDSLYSNQPQHF. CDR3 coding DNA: TGTGCCAGCAGGGACAGCCTTTATAGCAATCAGCCCCAGCATTTT.